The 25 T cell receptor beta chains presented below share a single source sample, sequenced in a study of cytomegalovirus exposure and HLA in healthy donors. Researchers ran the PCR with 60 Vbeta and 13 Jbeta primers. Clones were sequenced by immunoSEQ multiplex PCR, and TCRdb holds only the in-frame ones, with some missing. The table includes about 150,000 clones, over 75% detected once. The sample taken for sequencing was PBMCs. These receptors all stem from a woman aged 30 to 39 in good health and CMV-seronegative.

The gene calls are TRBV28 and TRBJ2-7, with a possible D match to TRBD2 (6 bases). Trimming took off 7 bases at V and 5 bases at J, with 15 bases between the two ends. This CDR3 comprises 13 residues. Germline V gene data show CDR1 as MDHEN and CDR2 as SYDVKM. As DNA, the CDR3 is TGTGCCAGCATCCCAGGAGGCGGGGACGAGCAGTACTTC. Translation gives CASIPGGGDEQYF.

The CDR3 spells CASSLEGDGNTIYF. The CDR3, as DNA: TGTGCCAGCAGCTTGGAAGGGGATGGAAACACCATATATTTT. The chain joins TRBV5-6 to TRBJ1-3; TRBD1 is a possible D gene (5 bases). This CDR3 contains 14 residues. V lost 0 bases and J 3 bases, leaving 7 bases between the germline ends. Germline V gives CDR1 SGHDT, CDR2 YYEEEE.

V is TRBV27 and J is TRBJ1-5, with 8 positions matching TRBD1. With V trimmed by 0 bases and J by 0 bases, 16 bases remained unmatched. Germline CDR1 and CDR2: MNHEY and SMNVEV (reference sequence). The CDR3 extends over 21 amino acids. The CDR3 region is CASSLSVRGLCENDSNQPQHF. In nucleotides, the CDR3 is TGTGCCAGCAGTTTATCGGTCAGGGGGCTTTGCGAAAACGATAGCAATCAGCCCCAGCATTTT.

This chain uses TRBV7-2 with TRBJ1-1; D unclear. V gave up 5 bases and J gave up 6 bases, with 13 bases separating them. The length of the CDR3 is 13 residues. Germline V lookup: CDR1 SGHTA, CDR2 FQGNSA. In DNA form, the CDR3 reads TGTGCCAGCAGCCCGAGGGAGGACCCTGAAGCTTTCTTT. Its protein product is CASSPREDPEAFF.

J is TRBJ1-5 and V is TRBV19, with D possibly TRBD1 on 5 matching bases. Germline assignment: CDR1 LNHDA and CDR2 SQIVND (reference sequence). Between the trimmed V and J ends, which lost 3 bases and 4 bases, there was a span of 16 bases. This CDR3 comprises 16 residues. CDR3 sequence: CASSITSWGGNQPQHF. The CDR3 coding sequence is TGTGCCAGTAGTATTACCTCGTGGGGGGGGAATCAGCCCCAGCATTTT.

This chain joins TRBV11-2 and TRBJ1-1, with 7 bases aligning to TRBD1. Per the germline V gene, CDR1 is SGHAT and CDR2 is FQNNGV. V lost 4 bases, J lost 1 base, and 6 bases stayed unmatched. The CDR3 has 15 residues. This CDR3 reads CASSYRGVGNTEAFF. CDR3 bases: TGTGCCAGCAGCTACAGGGGAGTCGGGAACACTGAAGCTTTCTTT.

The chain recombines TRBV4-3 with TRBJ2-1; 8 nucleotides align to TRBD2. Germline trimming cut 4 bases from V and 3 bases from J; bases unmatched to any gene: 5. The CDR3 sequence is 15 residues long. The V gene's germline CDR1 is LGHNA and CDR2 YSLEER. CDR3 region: CASSLTSGYYNEQFF. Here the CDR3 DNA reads TGCGCCAGCAGCCTCACTAGCGGCTACTACAATGAGCAGTTCTTC.

As DNA, the CDR3 is TGTGCCTGGAGTACCGCAGGGGGCGGAATCTTTGAAAAACTGTTTTTT. Amino acids: CAWSTAGGGIFEKLFF. This chain connects TRBV30 to TRBJ1-4; 8 positions match TRBD1. V lost 2 bases, J lost 7 bases, and 12 bases stayed unmatched. The V gene's germline CDR1 is GTSNPN and CDR2 SVGIG (reference sequence). The CDR3 extends over 16 amino acids. Drawing the rest from reference TRBV30 and TRBJ1-4, the complete variable domain is SQTIHQWPATLVQPVGSPLSLECTVEGTSNPNLYWYRQAAGRGLQLLFYSVGIGQISSEVPQNLSASRPQDRQFILSSKKLLLSDSGFYLCAWSTAGGGIFEKLFFGSGTQLSVL.

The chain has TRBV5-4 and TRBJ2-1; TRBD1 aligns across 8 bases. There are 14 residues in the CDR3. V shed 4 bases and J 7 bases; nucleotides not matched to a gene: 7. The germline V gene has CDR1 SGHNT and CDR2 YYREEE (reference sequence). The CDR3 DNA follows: TGTGCCAGCAGCGGCGACAGGGGTGGAAATGAGCAGTTCTTC. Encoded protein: CASSGDRGGNEQFF.

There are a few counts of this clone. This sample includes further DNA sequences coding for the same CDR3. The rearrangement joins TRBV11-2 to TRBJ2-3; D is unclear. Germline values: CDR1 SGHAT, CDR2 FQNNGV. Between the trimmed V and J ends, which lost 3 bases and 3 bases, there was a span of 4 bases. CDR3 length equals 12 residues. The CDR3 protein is CASSLRTDTQYF. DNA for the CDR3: TGTGCCAGCAGCTTGAGAACAGATACGCAGTATTTT.

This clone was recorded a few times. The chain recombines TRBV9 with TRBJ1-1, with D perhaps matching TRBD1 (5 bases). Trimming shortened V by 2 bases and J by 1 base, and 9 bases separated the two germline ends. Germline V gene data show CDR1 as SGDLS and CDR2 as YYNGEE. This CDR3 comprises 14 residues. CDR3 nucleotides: TGTGCCAGCAGCGTCCTAGGGGAGAACACTGAAGCTTTCTTT. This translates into CASSVLGENTEAFF.

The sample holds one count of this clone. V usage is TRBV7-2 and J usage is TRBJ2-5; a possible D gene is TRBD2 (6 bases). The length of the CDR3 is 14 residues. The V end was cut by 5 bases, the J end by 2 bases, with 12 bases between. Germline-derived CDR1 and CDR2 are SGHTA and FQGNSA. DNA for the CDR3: TGTGCCAGCAGCGGGATGGCGGGACAAGAGACCCAGTACTTC. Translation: CASSGMAGQETQYF.

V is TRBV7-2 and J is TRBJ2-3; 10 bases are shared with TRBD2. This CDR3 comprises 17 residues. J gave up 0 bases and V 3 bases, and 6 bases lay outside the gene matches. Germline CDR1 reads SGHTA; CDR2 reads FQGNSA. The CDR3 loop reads CASSLPSGGYSTDTQYF. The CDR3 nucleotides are TGTGCCAGCAGCTTGCCTAGCGGGGGCTATAGCACAGATACGCAGTATTTT.

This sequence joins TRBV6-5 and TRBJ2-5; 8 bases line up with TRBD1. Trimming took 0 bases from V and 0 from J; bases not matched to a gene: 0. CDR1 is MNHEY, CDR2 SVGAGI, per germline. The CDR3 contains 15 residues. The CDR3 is CASSYSTGDQETQYF. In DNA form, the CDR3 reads TGTGCCAGCAGTTACTCGACAGGGGACCAAGAGACCCAGTACTTC.

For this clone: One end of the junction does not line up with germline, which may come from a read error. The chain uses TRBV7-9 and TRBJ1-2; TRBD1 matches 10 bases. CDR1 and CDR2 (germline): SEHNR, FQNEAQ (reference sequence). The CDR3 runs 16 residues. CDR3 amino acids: CSSSYIPGQGKDGYTF. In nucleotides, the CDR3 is TGTTCCAGCAGCTATATTCCGGGACAGGGGAAGGATGGCTACACCTTC.

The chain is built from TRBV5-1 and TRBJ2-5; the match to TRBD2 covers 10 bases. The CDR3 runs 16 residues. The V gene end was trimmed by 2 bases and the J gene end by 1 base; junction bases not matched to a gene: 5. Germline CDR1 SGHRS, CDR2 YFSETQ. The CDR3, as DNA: TGCGCCAGCAGCTTTAATCTAGCGGGGGTCCAAGAGACCCAGTACTTC. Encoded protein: CASSFNLAGVQETQYF. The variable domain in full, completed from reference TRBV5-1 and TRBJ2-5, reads KAGVTQTPRYLIKTRGQQVTLSCSPISGHRSVSWYQQTPGQGLQFLFEYFSETQRNKGNFPGRFSGRQFSNSRSEMNVSTLELGDSALYLCASSFNLAGVQETQYFGPGTRLLVL.

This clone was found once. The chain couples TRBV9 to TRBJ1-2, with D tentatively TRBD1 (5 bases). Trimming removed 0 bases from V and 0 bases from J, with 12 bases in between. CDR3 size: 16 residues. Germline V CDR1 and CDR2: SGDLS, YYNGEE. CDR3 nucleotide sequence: TGTGCCAGCAGCGTAGAAGGCAGGGCCGCTAACTATGGCTACACCTTC. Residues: CASSVEGRAANYGYTF.

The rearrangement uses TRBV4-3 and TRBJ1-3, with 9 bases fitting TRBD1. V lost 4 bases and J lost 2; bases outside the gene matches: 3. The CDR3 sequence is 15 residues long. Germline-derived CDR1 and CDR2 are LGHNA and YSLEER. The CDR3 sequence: CASSRTGDPGNTIYF. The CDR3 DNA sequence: TGCGCCAGCAGCCGGACAGGGGACCCTGGAAACACCATATATTTT.

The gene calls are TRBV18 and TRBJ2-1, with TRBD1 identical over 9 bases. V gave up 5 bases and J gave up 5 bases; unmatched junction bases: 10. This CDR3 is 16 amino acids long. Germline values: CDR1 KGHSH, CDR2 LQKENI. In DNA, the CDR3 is TGTGCCAGCTCAACAAACTCCGGGACAGGGAACAATGAGCAGTTCTTC. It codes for CASSTNSGTGNNEQFF.

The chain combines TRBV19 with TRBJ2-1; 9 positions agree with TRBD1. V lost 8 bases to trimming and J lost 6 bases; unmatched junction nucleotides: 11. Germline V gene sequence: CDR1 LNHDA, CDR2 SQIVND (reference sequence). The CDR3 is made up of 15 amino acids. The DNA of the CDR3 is TGTGCCAGTCAGAATCCGGGACAGGGTCGCAATGAGCAGTTCTTC. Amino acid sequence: CASQNPGQGRNEQFF. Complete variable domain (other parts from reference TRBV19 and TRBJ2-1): DGGITQSPKYLFRKEGQNVTLSCEQNLNHDAMYWYRQDPGQGLRLIYYSQIVNDFQKGDIAEGYSVSREKKESFPLTVTSAQKNPTAFYLCASQNPGQGRNEQFFGPGTRLTVL.

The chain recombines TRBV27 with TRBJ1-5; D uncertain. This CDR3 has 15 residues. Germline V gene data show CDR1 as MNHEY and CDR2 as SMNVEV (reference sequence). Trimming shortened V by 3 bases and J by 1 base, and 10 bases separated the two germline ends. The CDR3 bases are TGTGCCAGCAGTTTCACCCCTCAGAGCAATCAGCCCCAGCATTTT. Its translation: CASSFTPQSNQPQHF.

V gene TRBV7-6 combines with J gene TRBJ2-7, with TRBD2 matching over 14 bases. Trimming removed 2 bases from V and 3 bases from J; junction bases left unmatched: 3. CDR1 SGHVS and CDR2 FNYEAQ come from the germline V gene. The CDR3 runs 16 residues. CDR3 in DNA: TGTGCCAGCAGCTTATCTGGACTAGCGGGGGGCTACGAGCAGTACTTC. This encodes CASSLSGLAGGYEQYF.

The CDR3: CASSQNPGNQPQHF. CDR3 DNA: TGTGCCAGCAGCCAAAACCCGGGCAATCAGCCCCAGCATTTT. The chain recombines TRBV9 with TRBJ1-5, with no clear D. The CDR3 extends over 14 amino acids. Per germline, CDR1 SGDLS and CDR2 YYNGEE. Trimming cost V 4 bases and J 2 bases, with 10 bases left between them.

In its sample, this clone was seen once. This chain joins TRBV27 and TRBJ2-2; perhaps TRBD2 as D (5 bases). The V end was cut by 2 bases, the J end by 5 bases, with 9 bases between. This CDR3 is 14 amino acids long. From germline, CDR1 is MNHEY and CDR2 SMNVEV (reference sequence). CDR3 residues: CASSLLRETGELFF. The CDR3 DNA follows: TGTGCCAGCAGTTTACTTCGGGAAACCGGGGAGCTGTTTTTT.

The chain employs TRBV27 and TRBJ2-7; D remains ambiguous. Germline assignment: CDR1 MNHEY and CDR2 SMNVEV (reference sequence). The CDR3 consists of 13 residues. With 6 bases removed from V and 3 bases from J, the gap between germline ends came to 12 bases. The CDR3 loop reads CASSPPNSYEQYF. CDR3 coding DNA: TGTGCCAGCAGCCCTCCTAACAGCTACGAGCAGTACTTC.